The 8 T cell receptor beta chains below were found in one sample sequenced in a study of blood T cell repertoires in COVID-19 (dated by TCRdb to 2018 to 2020). The library relied on the immunoSEQ multiplex PCR assay. The table was pulled from immuneACCESS by TCRdb, which kept in-frame rearrangements only. Such tables lose some clones; where checked, under half of the loss comes from unresolved V genes, and the rest has no known cause. In this sample the table shows approximately 160,000 clones, around 80% of which occur a single time. Approximately 8.4% of the sample is in the top ten clones. Source material: PBMCs or T cells enriched from blood (not recorded which). The source of these receptors is a woman in her forties or fifties who had recovered from COVID-19.

The chain is built from TRBV28 and TRBJ1-2, with a tentative D call TRBD1 (6 bases). The V and J ends lost 2 bases and 4 bases respectively, with 14 bases between them. Germline values: CDR1 MDHEN, CDR2 SYDVKM. The CDR3 has 15 residues. The CDR3 region is CASSLPLGQSYGYTF. As DNA, the CDR3 is TGTGCCAGCAGTTTACCATTAGGACAGTCCTATGGCTACACCTTC.

This clone turned up a few times. The chain joins TRBV5-4 to TRBJ2-5, with 8 bases aligning to TRBD1. Germline values: CDR1 SGHNT, CDR2 YYREEE (reference sequence). V lost 2 bases to trimming and J lost 4 bases; unmatched junction nucleotides: 7. CDR3 length: 15 residues. In nucleotides, the CDR3 is TGTGCCAGCAGCTTTGGACAGGGCTTGACAGAGACCCAGTACTTC. Protein product: CASSFGQGLTETQYF.

This clone is classed as medium-sized. The chain has TRBV6-1 and TRBJ1-5; D not certain. Germline-derived CDR1 and CDR2 are MNHNS and SASEGT. The CDR3 is made up of 15 amino acids. Trimming shortened V by 0 bases and J by 5 bases, and 11 bases separated the two germline ends. The CDR3 loop reads CASSEAYPGYQPQHF. For the CDR3, the DNA is TGTGCCAGCAGTGAAGCATACCCGGGGTATCAGCCCCAGCATTTT.

CDR3 nucleotide sequence: TGTGCCAGTAGGCCAGGCTCCTTAGATGAAGCTTTCTTT. Translating it yields CASRPGSLDEAFF. The genes are TRBV19 and TRBJ1-1; D unresolved. The germline V gene has CDR1 LNHDA and CDR2 SQIVND (reference sequence). The CDR3 spans 13 residues. Trimming cost V 6 bases and J 7 bases, with 15 bases left between them.

This clone is a singleton in its sample. CDR3 loop: CASSQETGGTGELFF. The CDR3 DNA reads as TGCGCCAGCAGCCAAGAAACAGGGGGGACCGGGGAGCTGTTTTTT. The chain has TRBV4-1 and TRBJ2-2; TRBD1 aligns across 8 bases. Looked up from germline, CDR1 is MGHRA and CDR2 is YSYEKL. Trimming cost V 0 bases and J 5 bases; bases outside gene matches: 2. The CDR3 contains 15 residues.

This chain joins TRBV27 and TRBJ1-3; D is unresolved. Trimming cost V 3 bases and J 3 bases, with 9 bases left between them. Germline CDR1 reads MNHEY; CDR2 reads SMNVEV (reference sequence). The CDR3 totals 14 residues. CDR3 sequence (DNA): TGTGCCAGCAGTTTTGACACTAGTGGAAACACCATATATTTT. Its translation is CASSFDTSGNTIYF.

The chain employs TRBV7-2 and TRBJ2-3; D is perhaps TRBD2 (7 bases). The CDR3 contains 14 residues. CDR1 SGHTA and CDR2 FQGNSA come from the germline V gene. V lost 3 bases and J lost 6, with 13 bases in between. The CDR3 region has the DNA TGTGCCAGCAGCTTCGTAGGGGGGGCCGATACGCAGTATTTT. It yields the protein CASSFVGGADTQYF.

V is TRBV4-3 and J is TRBJ1-4; a possible D gene is TRBD1 (5 bases). V was trimmed by 1 base and J by 3 bases, leaving 6 bases between them. The CDR3 has 14 amino acids. The germline CDR1 and CDR2 sequences are LGHNA and YSLEER. The CDR3 DNA reads TGCGCCAGCAGCCAAGCGGGGGCTAATGAAAAACTGTTTTTT. Protein product: CASSQAGANEKLFF.